The rows below give T cell receptor beta chains drawn from one sample of a study of blood T cell repertoires in COVID-19. The method was immunoSEQ multiplex PCR; TCRdb's version includes in-frame clones alone and lacks a portion of them. The sample lists under 200,000 clones; around four fifths were seen once. The material sequenced was peripheral blood. The source is a man aged 60 to 75 with COVID-19, enrolled during active disease. Each CDR3 is given with its conserved first and last residue. A D gene is named only where the DNA matches it firmly. Clone sizes are given selectively: once, few, many, or a class where the clone is expanded.

J | size | V | D | CDR3 | DNA
TRBJ2-7 | - | TRBV4-1 | - | CASSQDKGRRGENEQYF | TGCGCCAGCAGCCAAGATAAAGGTCGGAGGGGAGAAAACGAGCAGTACTTC
TRBJ2-2 | - | TRBV27 | TRBD2 | CASSLSISGRSTGELFF | TGTGCCAGCAGTTTATCGATTAGCGGGAGAAGCACCGGGGAGCTGTTTTTT
TRBJ1-1 | - | TRBV27 | - | CASSSPAGENTEAFF | TGTGCCAGCAGTTCCCCGGCAGGGGAGAACACTGAAGCTTTCTTT
TRBJ1-6 | - | TRBV4-3 | TRBD1 | CASSQQKDRASPLHF | TGCGCCAGCAGCCAACAGAAGGACAGGGCATCACCCCTCCACTTT
TRBJ2-5 | - | TRBV18 | TRBD1 | CASSPPGQGTLSGAQYF | TGTGCCAGCTCACCACCGGGACAGGGAACATTGTCTGGGGCCCAGTACTTC
TRBJ2-1 | - | TRBV5-1 | - | CASSLRTDSYNEQFF | TGCGCCAGCAGCTTGCGGACAGACTCCTACAATGAGCAGTTCTTC
TRBJ2-2 | - | TRBV27 | - | CASSQRSGQGTLANTGELFF | TGTGCCAGCAGCCAAAGATCGGGGCAGGGGACCCTTGCGAACACCGGGGAGCTGTTTTTT
TRBJ1-1 | - | TRBV19 | TRBD1 | CASRPGQGAGTEAFF | TGTGCCAGTAGACCGGGACAGGGGGCAGGCACTGAAGCTTTCTTT
TRBJ2-2 | - | TRBV5-1 | TRBD2 | CASSLFGRASAGELFF | TGCGCCAGCAGCTTGTTCGGGAGGGCCTCGGCCGGGGAGCTGTTTTTT
TRBJ1-2 | - | TRBV10-3 | - | CAISDLLYGYTF | TGTGCCATCAGTGATCTCCTCTATGGCTACACCTTC
TRBJ2-1 | - | TRBV19 | - | CASRRSSYNEQFF | TGTGCCAGTAGAAGGAGCTCCTACAATGAGCAGTTCTTC
TRBJ1-6 | - | TRBV28 | - | CASSLGTSQDSPLHF | TGTGCCAGCAGTTTGGGGACATCTCAGGATTCACCCCTCCACTTT
TRBJ2-1 | few | TRBV3-1/TRBV3-2 | TRBD2 | CASSQGTSGRISEQFF | TGTGCCAGCAGCCAAGGGACTAGCGGGAGAATTAGTGAGCAGTTCTTC
TRBJ2-6 | - | TRBV5-4 | TRBD1 | CASSLQGAPYGANVLTF | TGTGCCAGCAGCCTACAGGGGGCGCCCTATGGGGCCAACGTCCTGACTTTC
TRBJ2-6 | few | TRBV19 | TRBD1 | CASWTGGPSSGANVLTF | TGTGCCAGTTGGACAGGGGGACCGAGCTCTGGGGCCAACGTCCTGACTTTC
TRBJ1-6 | few | TRBV7-2 | - | CASSLEQGGSPLHF | TGTGCCAGCAGCTTAGAACAGGGTGGTTCACCCCTCCACTTT
TRBJ1-6 | - | TRBV27 | - | CASTATGYNSPLHF | TGTGCCAGCACCGCCACAGGTTATAATTCACCCCTCCACTTT
TRBJ2-2 | - | TRBV19 | TRBD1 | CASSARQGASTGELFF | TGTGCCAGTAGTGCAAGACAGGGGGCGTCCACCGGGGAGCTGTTTTTT
TRBJ1-5 | - | TRBV6-6 | TRBD1 | CASSYADRGLHQPQHF | TGTGCCAGCAGTTACGCGGACAGGGGCCTCCATCAGCCCCAGCATTTT
TRBJ2-5 | - | TRBV25-1 | TRBD1 | CASSRGQGQETQYF | TGTGCCAGCTCTAGGGGACAGGGGCAAGAGACCCAGTACTTC
TRBJ2-3 | - | TRBV6-5 | - | CASSYKQIDTQYF | TGTGCCAGCAGTTACAAACAGATCGATACGCAGTATTTT
TRBJ2-7 | - | TRBV6-5 | - | CASSYSAVTYEQYF | TGTGCCAGCAGTTACTCGGCTGTAACCTACGAGCAGTACTTC
TRBJ1-1 | - | TRBV6-5 | TRBD1 | CASSPTGFQTEAFF | TGTGCCAGCAGCCCGACAGGGTTCCAGACTGAAGCTTTCTTT
TRBJ1-5 | - | TRBV27 | TRBD1 | CASSLTWTGTQPQHF | TGTGCCAGCAGTTTGACCTGGACAGGGACTCAGCCCCAGCATTTT
TRBJ2-5 | - | TRBV18 | - | CASSPPGASETQYF | TGTGCCAGCTCACCTCCAGGGGCGTCGGAGACCCAGTACTTC
TRBJ2-7 | - | TRBV27 | - | CASSSQGSGEQYF | TGTGCCAGCAGTTCCCAGGGTTCGGGCGAGCAGTACTTC
TRBJ1-3 | - | TRBV6-5 | - | CASSYDRRPTGNTIYF | TGTGCCAGCAGTTATGACAGGCGCCCCACTGGAAACACCATATATTTT
TRBJ2-3 | - | TRBV12-3/TRBV12-4 | - | CASSFPGTDTQYF | TGTGCCAGCAGTTTCCCCGGCACAGATACGCAGTATTTT
TRBJ1-3 | - | TRBV4-3 | - | CASSQGSLGPGNTIYF | TGCGCCAGCAGCCAAGGATCCCTGGGGCCCGGAAACACCATATATTTT
TRBJ2-6 | - | TRBV27 | - | CASTVVSGANVLTF | TGTGCCAGCACGGTGGTCTCTGGGGCCAACGTCCTGACTTTC
TRBJ1-1 | few | TRBV18 | - | CASSPSLPQRTEAFF | TGTGCCAGCTCACCTAGCCTCCCCCAACGCACTGAAGCTTTCTTT
TRBJ1-1 | - | TRBV28 | - | CASGRPGQIIMNTEAFF | TGTGCCAGCGGCAGACCGGGACAAATTATTATGAACACTGAAGCTTTCTTT
TRBJ1-1 | - | TRBV5-1 | - | CASSLGAGQMNTEAFF | TGCGCCAGCAGCTTGGGGGCAGGGCAGATGAACACTGAAGCTTTCTTT
TRBJ2-5 | - | TRBV7-2 | - | CASSLGVRETQYF | TGTGCCAGCAGCTTAGGAGTTCGGGAGACCCAGTACTTC
TRBJ2-5 | - | TRBV5-4 | - | CASSQDGVDQYF | TGTGCCAGCAGCCAGGACGGGGTGGACCAGTACTTC
TRBJ1-1 | once | TRBV9 | - | CASSETGTLGEAFF | TGTGCCAGCAGCGAAACAGGGACCCTCGGTGAAGCTTTCTTT
TRBJ2-7 | once | TRBV29-1 | TRBD1 | CSVPFETGGYEQYF | TGCAGCGTTCCTTTCGAGACAGGGGGCTACGAGCAGTACTTC
TRBJ2-3 | - | TRBV27 | - | CASSSDISPDTQYF | TGTGCCAGCAGTTCCGACATATCCCCAGATACGCAGTATTTT
TRBJ2-5 | - | TRBV6-1 | - | CASSEAKRVGETQYF | TGTGCCAGCAGTGAAGCGAAGAGGGTAGGGGAGACCCAGTACTTC
TRBJ1-1 | once | TRBV24-1 | TRBD1 | CATSDPGQGARAFF | TGTGCCACCAGTGATCCCGGACAGGGGGCGCGAGCTTTCTTT
TRBJ1-2 | - | TRBV5-6 | - | CASNGFGSSGANF | TGTGCCAGCAACGGTTTTGGGAGTTCGGGAGCCAACTTC
TRBJ1-4 | once | TRBV4-3 | - | CASSQDLGYRFYEKLFF | TGCGCCAGCAGCCAAGATCTAGGCTACAGGTTTTACGAAAAACTGTTTTTT
TRBJ1-2 | - | TRBV10-3 | TRBD1 | CAIKGTGSNYGYTF | TGTGCCATCAAGGGGACAGGATCCAACTATGGCTACACCTTC
TRBJ1-1 | once | TRBV7-9 | - | CASEVGAMNTEAFF | TGTGCCAGCGAGGTTGGGGCCATGAACACTGAAGCTTTCTTT
TRBJ2-7 | - | TRBV28 | - | CASSPRGEAIYEQYF | TGTGCCAGCAGTCCCAGGGGGGAAGCTATCTACGAGCAGTACTTC